A single sample is the source of the 21 T cell receptor beta chains below, sequenced in a study of blood T cell repertoires in COVID-19. Here immunoSEQ multiplex PCR was the method, and the copy in TCRdb shows in-frame clones only, minus some. The sample includes 120,000 or so clones, more than 70% of them seen just once. What was sequenced was peripheral blood. The receptors were sampled from a human donor in a cohort sampled during active COVID-19.

The chain joins TRBV4-1 to TRBJ2-7, with TRBD2 matching 8 bases. V dropped 1 base and J dropped 0; count of bases not matched to a gene: 8. CDR3 length equals 17 residues. Germline-derived CDR1 and CDR2 are MGHRA and YSYEKL. The CDR3 is CASSQAVAGRSSYEQYF. Here the CDR3 DNA reads TGCGCCAGCAGCCAAGCGGTAGCGGGACGAAGCTCCTACGAGCAGTACTTC.

This clone came up a few times. The V and J genes are TRBV7-9 and TRBJ2-2; 10 bases map to TRBD2. Germline V gene sequence: CDR1 SEHNR, CDR2 FQNEAQ (reference sequence). Losses at the gene ends were 5 bases for V and 6 bases for J; bases not matched to a gene: 3. The CDR3 loop spans 14 amino acids. The CDR3 loop reads CASSASGSSGELFF. The CDR3 nucleotides read TGTGCCAGCAGCGCTAGCGGGAGCTCCGGGGAGCTGTTTTTT.

Remarks on this clone: The sample has other DNA sequences that encode this CDR3 too. V and J are TRBV7-9 and TRBJ2-7; possibly TRBD2 for D (6 bases). The CDR3 is made up of 13 amino acids. Trimming took off 0 bases at V and 6 bases at J, with 9 bases between the two ends. Per the germline V gene, CDR1 is SEHNR and CDR2 is FQNEAQ (reference sequence). The CDR3 region has the DNA TGTGCCAGCAGCTTAGCGGGAGGAGGCGAGCAGTACTTC. It encodes CASSLAGGGEQYF.

This clone was seen ten or more times. The V and J genes are TRBV7-9 and TRBJ1-5, with D maybe TRBD1 (6 bases). The CDR3 runs to 14 residues. Germline CDR1 SEHNR, CDR2 FQNEAQ (reference sequence). The V end was cut by 4 bases, the J end by 3 bases, with 10 bases between. In DNA, the CDR3 is TGTGCCAGCAGCTCAGGACAGTTCAATCAGCCCCAGCATTTT. Protein: CASSSGQFNQPQHF. Full variable domain (rest looked up from reference TRBV7-9 and TRBJ1-5): DTGVSQNPRHKITKRGQNVTFRCDPISEHNRLYWYRQTLGQGPEFLTYFQNEAQLEKSRLLSDRFSAERPKGSFSTLEIQRTEQGDSAMYLCASSSGQFNQPQHFGDGTRLSIL.

Notes on this clone: One end of the junction fails to match germline, which may point to a read error. The genes are TRBV7-2 and TRBJ1-2, with 9 bases fitting TRBD1. CDR1 is SGHTA and CDR2 is FQGNSA in the germline V gene. This CDR3 is built from 13 residues. CDR3 sequence reads: CASSLSGTGFALF. The CDR3 DNA is TGTGCCAGCAGCTTATCAGGGACAGGGTTCGCTCTTTTC.

This sequence joins TRBV4-1 and TRBJ1-5; D is unclear. V gave up 0 bases and J gave up 7 bases, with 10 bases separating them. This CDR3 comprises 14 residues. Germline V gene data show CDR1 as MGHRA and CDR2 as YSYEKL. The DNA for the CDR3 is TGCGCCAGCAGCCAAGACGGGTTCAAGCAGCCCCAGCATTTT. As protein: CASSQDGFKQPQHF.

The V call is TRBV5-1, the J call TRBJ1-5, with 11 nucleotides matching TRBD1. Looked up from germline, CDR1 is SGHRS and CDR2 is YFSETQ. V trimming: 4 bases; J trimming: 4 bases; junction bases outside the gene matches: 4. There are 15 residues in the CDR3. The CDR3 DNA reads TGCGCCAGCAGCCTGGGACAGGGGGGGAATCAGCCCCAGCATTTT. As protein: CASSLGQGGNQPQHF.

This chain uses TRBV12-3 or TRBV12-4 with TRBJ2-2; weak D call: TRBD1 (5 bases). CDR3 size: 13 residues. V was trimmed by 5 bases and J by 5 bases, leaving 9 bases between them. CDR3 in amino acids: CASSPQGTGELFF. CDR3 in DNA: TGTGCCAGCAGTCCTCAGGGTACCGGGGAGCTGTTTTTT.

The chain recombines TRBV3-1 (or the pseudogene TRBV3-2) with TRBJ2-1, with 10 bases matching TRBD2. Germline V gives CDR1 LGHDT, CDR2 YNNKEL (reference sequence). The CDR3 length is 15 residues. With V trimmed by 1 base and J by 9 bases, 6 bases remained unmatched. CDR3 in DNA: TGTGCCAGCAGCCAAGGCCCTAGCGGGAGTAGTGAGCAGTTCTTC. It encodes CASSQGPSGSSEQFF.

The CDR3 sequence is CASLQGYEQYF. The CDR3 coding sequence is TGTGCCAGCTTACAGGGATACGAGCAGTACTTC. The chain couples TRBV2 to TRBJ2-7, with D tentatively TRBD1 (6 bases). V shed 8 bases and J shed 4 bases, with 9 bases lying between them. CDR1 SNHLY and CDR2 FYNNEI come from the germline V gene. The CDR3 is made up of 11 amino acids.

The chain combines TRBV5-1 with TRBJ2-5; no definite D call. The germline gives CDR1 SGHRS, CDR2 YFSETQ. The CDR3 is made up of 11 amino acids. V was trimmed by 0 bases and J by 5 bases, leaving 2 bases between them. The CDR3 DNA follows: TGCGCCAGCAGCTTGGCTGAGACCCAGTACTTC. This sequence encodes CASSLAETQYF.

The V and J genes are TRBV6-5 and TRBJ2-2, with 9 bases identical to TRBD1. This CDR3 spans 15 amino acids. V trimming: 10 bases; J trimming: 7 bases; junction bases outside the gene matches: 13. Germline V gives CDR1 MNHEY, CDR2 SVGAGI. The CDR3 loop is CATYRNRGLVGELFF. The CDR3 DNA reads TGTGCCACCTACCGGAACAGGGGGCTCGTCGGGGAGCTGTTTTTT.

The CDR3 sequence is CASSWGGGANVLTF. The DNA for the CDR3 is TGCGCCAGCAGCTGGGGGGGCGGGGCCAACGTCCTGACTTTC. This chain uses TRBV5-1 with TRBJ2-6, with D maybe TRBD2 (7 bases). The V end lost 3 bases, the J end lost 4 bases, and 8 bases lay between the germline ends. The CDR3 sequence is 14 residues long. Germline V lookup: CDR1 SGHRS, CDR2 YFSETQ.

The chain combines TRBV5-4 with TRBJ2-7; 12 bases align to TRBD1. The CDR3 runs to 15 residues. Germline CDR1 and CDR2: SGHNT and YYREEE (reference sequence). V was pared by 4 bases and J by 3 bases, with 5 bases of the junction left unmatched. CDR3 DNA: TGTGCCAGCAGCCCGGGACAGGGGGCCATCTACGAGCAGTACTTC. Encoded protein: CASSPGQGAIYEQYF.

The chain has TRBV3-1 (or the pseudogene TRBV3-2) and TRBJ2-1, with 9 bases matching TRBD1. CDR1 and CDR2 (germline): LGHDT, YNNKEL (reference sequence). V was clipped by 2 bases and J by 4 bases; unmatched bases: 9. CDR3 length: 17 amino acids. CDR3 DNA sequence: TGTGCCAGCAGCCAATCCTTGGGCGGACAGGGGTACAATGAGCAGTTCTTC. Translating gives CASSQSLGGQGYNEQFF.

The chain couples TRBV4-2 to TRBJ2-7; no clear D gene. CDR1 and CDR2 from the germline V gene are LGHNA and YNFKEQ. The germline V and J ends were trimmed by 0 bases and 4 bases, with 7 bases remaining between them. The CDR3 is 13 amino acids. The CDR3 is CASSQDNLYEQYF. In nucleotides, the CDR3 is TGTGCCAGCAGCCAAGATAATTTGTACGAGCAGTACTTC.

V usage is TRBV19 and J usage is TRBJ2-7, with 9 positions matching TRBD2. The CDR3 loop spans 15 amino acids. CDR1 and CDR2 (germline): LNHDA, SQIVND (reference sequence). The trim removed 3 bases at V and 2 bases at J, leaving 5 bases unmatched. The CDR3, as DNA: TGTGCCAGTAGTATCTCGGTAGCGGGGGCCTACGAGCAGTACTTC. It encodes CASSISVAGAYEQYF.

J is TRBJ1-2 and V is TRBV2; TRBD1 matches 8 bases. Losses at the gene ends were 9 bases for V and 7 bases for J; bases not matched to a gene: 10. From germline, CDR1 is SNHLY and CDR2 FYNNEI. CDR3 length: 13 residues. CDR3 region: CARLDRGISGYTF. For the CDR3, the DNA is TGTGCCAGACTAGACAGGGGTATCTCTGGCTACACCTTC.

This sequence joins TRBV5-5 and TRBJ1-6; no definite D call. Germline assignment: CDR1 SGHKS and CDR2 YYEKEE (reference sequence). Trimming removed 2 bases at V and 5 bases at J, with 8 bases between. There are 14 residues in the CDR3. CDR3 loop: CASSFGLNNSPLHF. The CDR3, as DNA: TGTGCCAGCAGCTTTGGGCTGAATAATTCACCCCTCCACTTT.

In its sample, this clone was seen once. This sequence joins TRBV27 and TRBJ2-7, with TRBD1 identical over 9 bases. V lost 1 base, J lost 7 bases, and 5 bases stayed unmatched. The CDR3 runs to 14 residues. Germline V lookup: CDR1 MNHEY, CDR2 SMNVEV (reference sequence). The CDR3 DNA reads TGTGCCAGCAGTTTATTTGGACAGGGGCGTGAGCAGTACTTC. Translating gives CASSLFGQGREQYF.

The chain employs TRBV5-4 and TRBJ1-6; possibly TRBD1 for D (5 bases). Germline-derived CDR1 and CDR2 are SGHNT and YYREEE (reference sequence). This CDR3 is built from 14 residues. V was cut by 2 bases and J by 5 bases, with 8 bases left in between. CDR3: CASSFGHNNSPLHF. The CDR3 DNA follows: TGTGCCAGCAGCTTCGGACACAATAATTCACCCCTCCACTTT.